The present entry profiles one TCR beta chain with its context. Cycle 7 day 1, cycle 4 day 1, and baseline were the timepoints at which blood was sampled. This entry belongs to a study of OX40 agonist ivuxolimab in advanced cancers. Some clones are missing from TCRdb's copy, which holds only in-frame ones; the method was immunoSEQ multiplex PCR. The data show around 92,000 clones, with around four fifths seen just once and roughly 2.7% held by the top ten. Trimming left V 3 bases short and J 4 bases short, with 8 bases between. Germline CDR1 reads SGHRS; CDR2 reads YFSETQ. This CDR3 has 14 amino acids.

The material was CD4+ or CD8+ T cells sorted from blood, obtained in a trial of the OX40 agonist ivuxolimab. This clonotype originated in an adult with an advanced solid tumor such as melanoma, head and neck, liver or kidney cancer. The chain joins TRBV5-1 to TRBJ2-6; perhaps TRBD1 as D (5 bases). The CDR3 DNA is TGCGCCAGCAGCTCAAGGGGAGGGGCCAACGTCCTGACTTTC. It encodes CASSSRGGANVLTF.